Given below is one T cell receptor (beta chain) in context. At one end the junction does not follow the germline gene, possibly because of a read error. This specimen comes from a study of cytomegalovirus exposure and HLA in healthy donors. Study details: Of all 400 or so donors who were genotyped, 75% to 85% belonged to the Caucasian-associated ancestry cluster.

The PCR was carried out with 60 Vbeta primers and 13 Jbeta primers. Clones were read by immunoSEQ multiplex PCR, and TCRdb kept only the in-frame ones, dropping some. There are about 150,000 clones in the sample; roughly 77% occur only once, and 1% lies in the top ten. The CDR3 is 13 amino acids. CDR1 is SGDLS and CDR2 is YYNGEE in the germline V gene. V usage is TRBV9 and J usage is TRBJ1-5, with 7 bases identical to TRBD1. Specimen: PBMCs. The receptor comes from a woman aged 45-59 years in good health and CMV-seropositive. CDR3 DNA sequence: TGTACCAGCAGCGCCGGACAGGATCAGCCCCAGCATTTT. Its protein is CTSSAGQDQPQHF. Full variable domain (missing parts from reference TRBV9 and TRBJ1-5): DSGVTQTPKHLITATGQRVTLRCSPRSGDLSVYWYQQSLDQGLQFLIQYYNGEERAKGNILERFSAQQFPDLHSELNLSSLELGDSALYFCTSSAGQDQPQHFGDGTRLSIL.